This T cell receptor (beta chain) was sequenced during a study of patients and donors after allogeneic stem cell transplantation. Each CDR3 protein gets one entry after TCRdb re-called the RT-PCR reads with MiXCR. The sample holds 920,000 or so distinct CDR3 sequences, approximately 19% seen once. The CDR3 has 15 amino acids. The trim removed 4 bases at V and 3 bases at J, leaving 4 bases unmatched. Germline CDR1 reads DFQATT; CDR2 reads SNEGSKA (reference sequence). The clonotype comes from a human donor who was either an allogeneic HSCT recipient or a stem cell or donor lymphocyte infusion donor (not recorded which). It is not recorded whose cells these are; they may come from a transplant donor. This chain uses TRBV20-1 with TRBJ2-1, with 12 bases identical to TRBD2. Sequencing was performed on blood, either unsorted or a sorted T cell fraction (not recorded which). CDR3 in DNA: TGCAGTGCTATACCGACTAGCGGGGGCTACAATGAGCAGTTCTTC. The encoded protein is CSAIPTSGGYNEQFF.